Listed below are T cell receptor beta chains from one sample, sequenced in a study of shared clonotypes between healthy human individuals. Assay used: immunoSEQ multiplex PCR; TCRdb lists only in-frame clones, some missing. The sample records 1.5 million to 1.9 million clones, approximately 98% being singletons. Sequencing was done on a sample of naive CD4+ T cells sorted from blood. The receptors shown here come from a man in his thirties or forties in good health. Both conserved end residues are trimmed from each CDR3. The order of the fields is V gene, CDR3 protein.

v_gene: TRBV29-1
CDR3aa: SVEPRIQETQY

v_gene: TRBV18
CDR3aa: ASSPRVNTEAF

v_gene: TRBV10-1
CDR3aa: ASSESRGRREQY

v_gene: TRBV28
CDR3aa: ASRRQKSSGNTIY

v_gene: TRBV5-6
CDR3aa: ASSVPGQGRNTEAF

v_gene: TRBV5-1
CDR3aa: ASSFGVGGGMQETQY

v_gene: TRBV19
CDR3aa: ASSIETSGRGGHNEQF

v_gene: TRBV9
CDR3aa: ASSGRTGEDEQF

v_gene: TRBV28
CDR3aa: ASSLSGTGGTEAF

v_gene: TRBV6-1
CDR3aa: ASSATTGGSYGYT

v_gene: TRBV6-1
CDR3aa: ASSVTYNEQY

v_gene: TRBV5-1
CDR3aa: ASSRDRDSPQQF

v_gene: TRBV9
CDR3aa: ASSVPNTDTQY

v_gene: TRBV9
CDR3aa: ASSVGASGSLQETQY

v_gene: TRBV6-4
CDR3aa: ASSAGTGPHGGGYT

v_gene: TRBV5-1
CDR3aa: ASSLGGLAGPQETQY

v_gene: TRBV29-1
CDR3aa: SAQGAGETQY

v_gene: TRBV7-8
CDR3aa: ASSFGQGAGSGNTIY

v_gene: TRBV5-1
CDR3aa: ASSLFSNQPQH

v_gene: TRBV11-2
CDR3aa: ASSGAYEQY

v_gene: TRBV10-3
CDR3aa: ATQKAGTSAETQY

v_gene: TRBV5-1
CDR3aa: ASSLGLNNEQF

v_gene: TRBV5-4
CDR3aa: ASSLGGGDEQY

v_gene: TRBV11-2
CDR3aa: ASSLGGDSGRFPDTQY

v_gene: TRBV6-1
CDR3aa: ASSESAPRNQPQH

v_gene: TRBV5-6
CDR3aa: ASYPLTGVYEQY

v_gene: TRBV28
CDR3aa: ASNGGVAGPYNEQF

v_gene: TRBV9
CDR3aa: ASSVGEQGYNEQF

v_gene: TRBV5-6
CDR3aa: ASSLQGGSNQPQH

v_gene: TRBV5-4
CDR3aa: ASSLSKTWREDGYT

v_gene: TRBV18
CDR3aa: ASSPAKGAHNEQF

v_gene: TRBV19
CDR3aa: ASRLLGGRANEQF

v_gene: TRBV28
CDR3aa: ATHGHPSANEQF

v_gene: TRBV4-2
CDR3aa: ASSQASRARGGNEQF

v_gene: TRBV14
CDR3aa: ASSDYLNTGELF

v_gene: TRBV5-6
CDR3aa: ASSFAAGQGNQPQH

v_gene: TRBV9
CDR3aa: ASSQNKQGGVNTEAF

v_gene: TRBV5-4
CDR3aa: ASSAGLAGMRDGELF

v_gene: TRBV6-6
CDR3aa: ASSYGSGATGEQY

v_gene: TRBV28
CDR3aa: ASSLGGRQETQY

v_gene: TRBV28
CDR3aa: ASSSGGTLDTQY

v_gene: TRBV28
CDR3aa: ASSLGQFMLNEQF

v_gene: TRBV5-1
CDR3aa: ASRLGAEETQY

v_gene: TRBV6-4
CDR3aa: ASRPDRTSYEQY

v_gene: TRBV28
CDR3aa: ASSLGGSNYGYT

v_gene: TRBV5-1
CDR3aa: ASSLKREGGELF

v_gene: TRBV2
CDR3aa: ASRARDRGNTEAF

v_gene: TRBV7-9
CDR3aa: ASSPDQRTPL

v_gene: TRBV27
CDR3aa: ASSRTSGQVGPQH

v_gene: TRBV10-2
CDR3aa: ASSAREDRQPQH

v_gene: TRBV10-3
CDR3aa: AISERSPRPDNEQF

v_gene: TRBV7-9
CDR3aa: ASSLSNRLEAQY

v_gene: TRBV5-1
CDR3aa: ASSRTTSGVYEQY

v_gene: TRBV15
CDR3aa: ATSAPGTLYEQY

v_gene: TRBV28
CDR3aa: ASRARLALSYEQY

v_gene: TRBV6-1
CDR3aa: ASSARTDGELF

v_gene: TRBV5-5
CDR3aa: ASSSTGGANTEAF